Listed here are 8 T cell receptor beta chains from one sample, sequenced in a study of blood T cells in healthy people across ages. PCR was performed a second time for about 7 to 11 cycles using a sample-barcoded 5' primer and a J-beta primer mix. MiXCR, applied by TCRdb to the 5' RACE reads, yields one record per CDR3 protein. The table has about a million distinct CDR3 sequences, 35% to 40% seen once. Sequencing input: blood. The source is a man aged 18 to 30 in good health.

V and J are TRBV7-9 and TRBJ1-1; 7 nucleotides match TRBD1. CDR1 SEHNR and CDR2 FQNEAQ come from the germline V gene (reference sequence). The CDR3 length is 14 residues. J lost 7 bases, V lost 4 bases, and 9 bases had no gene match. CDR3 protein: CASSWSGTALEAFF. DNA of the CDR3: TGTGCCAGCAGCTGGTCCGGGACAGCCCTTGAAGCTTTCTTT.

The gene calls are TRBV2 and TRBJ2-4; D possibly matches TRBD1 or TRBD2 (6 bases each). Germline loops: CDR1 SNHLY, CDR2 FYNNEI. Trimming took off 8 bases at V and 3 bases at J, with 14 bases between the two ends. The CDR3 has 14 amino acids. CDR3 protein: CASCRQEGKNIQYF. The CDR3 DNA reads TGTGCCAGCTGCCGACAGGAGGGCAAAAACATTCAGTACTTC.

The chain links TRBV19 to TRBJ1-5, with D possibly matching TRBD1 (6 bases). The CDR3 is 15 residues long. Trimming removed 8 bases at V and 0 bases at J, with 14 bases between. The V gene's germline CDR1 is LNHDA and CDR2 SQIVND (reference sequence). CDR3 region: CASRGAAYSNQPQHF. The CDR3 DNA reads as TGTGCCAGTCGGGGGGCAGCATATAGCAATCAGCCCCAGCATTTT.

The V and J genes are TRBV4-3 and TRBJ2-5; D might be TRBD2 (5 bases). Trimming shortened V by 1 base and J by 3 bases, and 15 bases separated the two germline ends. The CDR3 sequence is 16 residues long. Germline CDR1 is LGHNA and CDR2 is YSLEER. Here the CDR3 reads CASSQGTGGRKETQYF. The CDR3, as DNA: TGCGCCAGCAGCCAAGGGACTGGAGGAAGAAAAGAGACCCAGTACTTC.

The gene calls are TRBV5-1 and TRBJ1-4; no reliable D call. The CDR3 covers 15 residues. Germline values: CDR1 SGHRS, CDR2 YFSETQ. The V gene lost 2 bases and the J gene lost 1 base, with 9 bases spanning the gap. The chain's CDR3 is CASSLNLETNEKLFF. CDR3 coding DNA: TGCGCCAGCAGCTTAAATTTGGAAACTAATGAAAAACTGTTTTTT.

This chain joins TRBV29-1 and TRBJ1-1; 9 bases align to TRBD1. The V segment lost 4 bases and the J segment 4 bases; nucleotides outside the gene matches: 13. The germline gives CDR1 SQVTM, CDR2 ANQGSEA. The CDR3 is 16 amino acids. The CDR3 sequence is CSVGLGQGIASTEAFF. Written as DNA, the CDR3 is TGCAGCGTTGGGCTAGGACAGGGGATTGCGAGCACTGAAGCTTTCTTT.

This clonotype was detected many times. The CDR3 nucleotides read TGTGCCAGCAGCTTAGAATTTGATAGTGGTGAGCAGTTCTTC. This codes for CASSLEFDSGEQFF. The chain uses TRBV7-2 and TRBJ2-1; D not resolved. Deletions cut 1 base from V and 9 bases from J, with 13 bases between. This CDR3 has 14 amino acids. CDR1 SGHTA and CDR2 FQGNSA come from the germline V gene.

V is TRBV29-1 and J is TRBJ1-2; D unclear. The CDR3 has 12 residues. In germline, CDR1 is SQVTM, CDR2 ANQGSEA. V was cut by 4 bases and J by 4 bases, with 10 bases left in between. The CDR3 coding sequence is TGCAGCGTTGGAAGTCAGCTCTATGGCTACACCTTC. It encodes CSVGSQLYGYTF.